The entry below describes one T cell receptor (beta chain). Its target is unknown. The source of the sample is a study of cytomegalovirus exposure and HLA in healthy donors. The germline gives CDR1 KGHSH, CDR2 LQKENI. This CDR3 is built from 15 residues. The V and J ends lost 5 bases and 8 bases, in that order; junction bases with no gene match: 14. General study results and limits: Some highly shared sequence variants likely arose as a pipeline artifact.

The PCR ran on 60 Vbeta and 13 Jbeta primers. Method: immunoSEQ multiplex PCR; TCRdb's copy keeps in-frame clones and lacks some. The data hold about 130,000 clones, with about 82% observed a single time. This clonotype was sampled from a boy aged 5-17 years in good health and CMV-seronegative. The chain combines TRBV18 with TRBJ1-2; 7 positions agree with TRBD1. The sample comprised PBMCs. The CDR3 nucleotides read TGTGCCAGCTCATCAGAAATCGACAGGGAACACGGCTACACCTTC. It is translated as CASSSEIDREHGYTF.